The 18 T cell receptor beta chains below were found in one sample sequenced in a study of blood T cell repertoires in COVID-19. Repertoires were generated with immunoSEQ multiplex PCR, while TCRdb's copy carries only in-frame clones and drops some. The profile shows some 150,000 clones, around 82% of them singletons. Sequencing was performed on peripheral blood. These receptor sequences come from a man aged 55 to 70 who had recovered from COVID-19.

The rearrangement joins TRBV3-1 (or the pseudogene TRBV3-2) to TRBJ1-5, with 10 bases that match TRBD1. The CDR3 is made up of 15 amino acids. J gave up 4 bases and V 1 base, and 1 base lay outside the gene matches. Germline V gene sequence: CDR1 LGHDT, CDR2 YNNKEL (reference sequence). CDR3 amino acids: CASSQGDRGNQPQHF. The CDR3 DNA reads TGTGCCAGCAGCCAAGGGGACAGGGGAAATCAGCCCCAGCATTTT.

The chain couples TRBV9 to TRBJ2-7, with D tentatively TRBD2 (6 bases). CDR1 SGDLS and CDR2 YYNGEE come from the germline V gene. CDR3 length: 15 residues. V lost 3 bases and J lost 5, with 18 bases in between. The CDR3 DNA sequence: TGTGCCAGCAGCGCCAGATTAGGAGGGTCGAACGAGCAGTACTTC. Amino acid sequence: CASSARLGGSNEQYF.

The sample holds a few counts of this clone. The chain combines TRBV7-9 with TRBJ1-2; 8 bases line up with TRBD1. The CDR3 spans 14 residues. Germline-derived CDR1 and CDR2 are SEHNR and FQNEAQ (reference sequence). Losses at the gene ends were 4 bases for V and 7 bases for J; bases not matched to a gene: 8. The CDR3 spells CASSSPDRGRGYTF. The CDR3 bases are TGTGCCAGCAGCTCACCCGACAGGGGCCGTGGCTACACCTTC.

J is TRBJ1-1 and V is TRBV29-1; perhaps TRBD1 as D (5 bases). The ends were cut back, 2 bases at V and 3 bases at J, with 10 bases in the middle. This CDR3 contains 13 residues. Germline V gene lookup returns CDR1 SQVTM and CDR2 ANQGSEA. For the CDR3, the DNA is TGCAGCGTTGAATCTTCAGGGTACACTGAAGCTTTCTTT. Its protein product is CSVESSGYTEAFF.

This chain joins TRBV3-1 (or the pseudogene TRBV3-2) and TRBJ1-5, with a tentative D call TRBD1 (5 bases). The CDR3 has 15 amino acids. Per the germline V gene, CDR1 is LGHDT and CDR2 is YNNKEL (reference sequence). Trimming pared 4 bases from V and 3 bases from J, leaving 13 bases between. This CDR3 is CASSRGAPINQPQHF. DNA for the CDR3: TGTGCCAGCAGCCGCGGGGCACCCATCAATCAGCCCCAGCATTTT.

This chain's CDR3 is CASSLSGTGEETQYF. The CDR3 DNA sequence: TGTGCCAGCAGCTTGTCGGGGACAGGCGAAGAGACCCAGTACTTC. The chain links TRBV5-4 to TRBJ2-5; 8 positions agree with TRBD1. The CDR3 length is 15 residues. V was pared by 1 base and J by 3 bases, with 5 bases of the junction left unmatched. Germline lookup yields CDR1 SGHNT and CDR2 YYREEE (reference sequence).

The chain employs TRBV6-2 or TRBV6-3 and TRBJ2-3, with a tentative D call TRBD2 (6 bases). Deletions cut 1 base from V and 5 bases from J, with 13 bases between. The CDR3 has 15 amino acids. The V gene's germline CDR1 is MNHEY and CDR2 SVGEGT. The CDR3 nucleotides read TGTGCCAGCAGTTACTGGGCGGGGTCGGTAGATACGCAGTATTTT. Protein product: CASSYWAGSVDTQYF.

The gene calls are TRBV9 and TRBJ1-3, with D uncertain. V was cut by 1 base and J by 0 bases, with 5 bases left in between. CDR1 is SGDLS, CDR2 YYNGEE, per germline. This CDR3 is 14 amino acids long. The CDR3 sequence is CASSVRVSGNTIYF. The CDR3 nucleotides read TGTGCCAGCAGCGTACGGGTCTCTGGAAACACCATATATTTT.

The chain combines TRBV7-2 with TRBJ1-1; weak D call: TRBD1 (6 bases). Trimming removed 2 bases at V and 7 bases at J, with 11 bases between. CDR1 is SGHTA and CDR2 is FQGNSA in the germline V gene. This CDR3 region has 13 residues. The CDR3 DNA reads as TGTGCCAGCAGCTTAAACAGGGCCCTTGAAGCTTTCTTT. Amino acid sequence: CASSLNRALEAFF.

CDR3 residues: CASSQYSGAGEDTQYF. CDR3 in DNA: TGTGCCAGCAGCCAATATAGCGGGGCGGGCGAAGATACGCAGTATTTT. The chain combines TRBV7-9 with TRBJ2-3, with 8 bases that match TRBD2. Germline V lookup: CDR1 SEHNR, CDR2 FQNEAQ (reference sequence). The V gene end was trimmed by 5 bases and the J gene end by 5 bases; junction bases not matched to a gene: 12. The CDR3 has 16 amino acids.

CDR3 sequence: CASSLTGNHEAFF. CDR3 in DNA: TGTGCCAGCAGCTTGACAGGGAACCATGAAGCTTTCTTT. This sequence joins TRBV11-3 and TRBJ1-1; 7 bases fit TRBD1. This CDR3 region has 13 residues. Germline values: CDR1 SGHNT, CDR2 YENEEA. After removal of 3 bases from V and 7 bases from J, the junction contained 5 bases not matched to a gene.

The CDR3, as DNA: TGTGCCAGCAGCTTCTCAGGGGGCGTATCAGATACGCAGTATTTT. This translates into CASSFSGGVSDTQYF. V usage is TRBV7-2 and J usage is TRBJ2-3, with TRBD1 identical over 8 bases. The V segment lost 3 bases and the J segment 4 bases; nucleotides outside the gene matches: 6. CDR3 size: 15 residues. Looked up from germline, CDR1 is SGHTA and CDR2 is FQGNSA.

The V gene is TRBV6-2 or TRBV6-3, the J gene TRBJ2-7; unclear D gene. Looked up from germline, CDR1 is MNHEY and CDR2 is SVGEGT. There are 12 residues in the CDR3. V gave up 4 bases and J gave up 0 bases, with 4 bases separating them. CDR3 DNA sequence: TGTGCCAGCAGTTTCATCTCCTACGAGCAGTACTTC. This sequence encodes CASSFISYEQYF.

The V and J genes are TRBV3-1 (or the pseudogene TRBV3-2) and TRBJ2-7; D possibly corresponds to TRBD1 (5 bases). There are 16 residues in the CDR3. The V gene's germline CDR1 is LGHDT and CDR2 YNNKEL (reference sequence). The V end lost 0 bases, the J end lost 2 bases, and 14 bases lay between the germline ends. The CDR3 region has the DNA TGTGCCAGCAGCCAAGAAGGCCAGGGTTCGACCTACGAGCAGTACTTC. Amino acids: CASSQEGQGSTYEQYF.

The rearrangement links TRBV2 to TRBJ2-2; D unclear. V was pared by 6 bases and J by 6 bases, with 8 bases between. The CDR3 loop spans 12 amino acids. The V gene's germline CDR1 is SNHLY and CDR2 FYNNEI. This CDR3 is CASSRFPGELFF. In DNA, the CDR3 is TGTGCCAGCAGCCGGTTCCCCGGGGAGCTGTTTTTT.

The chain uses TRBV9 and TRBJ2-1; D might be TRBD2 (6 bases). Germline V gene lookup returns CDR1 SGDLS and CDR2 YYNGEE. This CDR3 has 14 amino acids. Between the trimmed V and J ends, which lost 0 bases and 7 bases, there was a span of 11 bases. The CDR3 nucleotides are TGTGCCAGCAGCGTAGACATGGGACTGAATGAGCAGTTCTTC. Protein product: CASSVDMGLNEQFF.

The chain is built from TRBV12-3 or TRBV12-4 and TRBJ2-7, with a weak D call TRBD2 (5 bases). V was clipped by 5 bases and J by 5 bases, with 13 bases between them. The CDR3 is made up of 13 amino acids. The CDR3: CASSRGIIHEQYF. As DNA, the CDR3 is TGTGCCAGCAGTCGAGGGATTATCCACGAGCAGTACTTC.

V usage is TRBV27 and J usage is TRBJ1-1, with TRBD1 matching over 7 bases. Germline assignment: CDR1 MNHEY and CDR2 SMNVEV (reference sequence). The CDR3 extends over 18 amino acids. V was pared by 6 bases and J by 1 base, with 17 bases of the junction left unmatched. The CDR3 DNA is TGTGCCAGCAGCTCGGGAATTGTGTTAGGGGGCGGGAACACTGAAGCTTTCTTT. Amino acid sequence: CASSSGIVLGGGNTEAFF.